This T cell receptor beta chain originates from a study of blood T cells in healthy people across ages. Background on the study: Per every two T cells, about one barcoded beta molecule was captured by template switching.

The CDR3 is 16 amino acids. Per the germline V gene, CDR1 is SGHTA and CDR2 is FQGNSA. The use of a sample-barcoded 5' primer and a J-beta primer mix characterized a second PCR of roughly 7 to 11 cycles. A template-switch adaptor containing 12 random nucleotides labeled each cDNA molecule. TCRdb re-called the 5' RACE reads through MiXCR, storing one row per CDR3 protein. The repertoire holds over 1,500,000 distinct CDR3 sequences, with approximately 50% as singletons. In regard to this clonotype: Its antigen is currently unknown. One junction end disagrees with the germline gene, perhaps due to a read error.

Findings and caveats of the study: Relative to aged donors, long-lived donors carried more naive CD4+ cells and displayed higher diversity.

This sequence was found in a woman aged 40-49 years in good health. Sequencing was carried out using blood. The chain has TRBV7-2 and TRBJ2-7, with 7 bases lining up with TRBD1. CDR3 protein: CASGLASTGQSYEQYF. The CDR3 DNA reads TGTGCCAGCGGCTTAGCTTCCACGGGACAGTCCTACGAGCAGTACTTC.